The T cell receptor beta chain under discussion was sequenced for a study of blood T cell repertoires in COVID-19. The CDR3 contains 13 residues. V was cut by 8 bases and J by 2 bases, with 11 bases left in between. Sequenced by immunoSEQ multiplex PCR; TCRdb stores in-frame clones only, minus some. Counted here are around 300,000 clones, 90% occurring once; the ten biggest clones make up approximately 6.8%. The sequence was obtained from a woman in her 30s with COVID-19, enrolled during active disease. What was sequenced was peripheral blood. This chain connects TRBV12-3 or TRBV12-4 to TRBJ2-3; a possible D gene is TRBD2 (6 bases). The CDR3 region is CASGRDFTDTQYF. The DNA of the CDR3 is TGTGCCAGCGGCAGGGACTTCACAGATACGCAGTATTTT.